This TCR beta chain was observed in a study of blood T cell repertoires in COVID-19. CDR3 size: 14 residues. Germline CDR1 reads SEHNR; CDR2 reads FQNEAQ (reference sequence). Trimming pared 4 bases from V and 5 bases from J, leaving 12 bases between. Original processing notes: How many nucleated cells were present was estimated from reference gene primer amplification. TCRdb's copy holds only in-frame clones and misses some; the assay was immunoSEQ multiplex PCR. That table supplies the V and J calls and clone size; D and trimming were determined from the DNA. Of around 300,000 clones listed, roughly 87% are singletons. Donors of Cohort 3 who recovered were those that had two negative PCRs, clearance, or symptom resolution.

The V gene is TRBV7-9, the J gene TRBJ1-5, with a weak D call TRBD1 (5 bases). The sequence was collected from a woman aged 40 to 50 who had recovered from COVID-19. The sample consisted of PBMCs or T cells enriched from blood (not recorded which). For the CDR3, the DNA is TGTGCCAGCAGCTCGGGACTACCCGATCAGCCCCAGCATTTT. This encodes CASSSGLPDQPQHF.